This T cell receptor beta chain was identified in a study of blood T cell repertoires in COVID-19. The repertoire was sequenced with immunoSEQ multiplex PCR; TCRdb's copy has only in-frame clones and lacks some. Of approximately 89,000 clones in the sample, around three quarters are singletons; the top ten hold over 15%. With 3 bases removed from V and 4 bases from J, the gap between germline ends came to 11 bases. CDR1 and CDR2 (germline): ENHRY, SYGVKD. This CDR3 is built from 14 residues. Sequences were obtained from peripheral blood. This receptor was obtained from a woman aged 80 or over with acute or convalescent COVID-19. V and J are TRBV10-3 and TRBJ2-3; possible D gene TRBD1, 5 bases. The CDR3 coding sequence is TGTGCCATCAGTGAACGCCAGGGTGCAGATACGCAGTATTTT. Encoded protein: CAISERQGADTQYF.